The clone carrying this TCR beta chain was counted only a few times. This sample is drawn from a study of blood T cell repertoires in COVID-19. Background on the study: The origin of the acute and convalescent COVID-19 samples was the United States, Italy and Spain.

Per the study methods: Amplified reference gene primers provided the basis for estimating nucleated cell counts. Profiling relied on immunoSEQ multiplex PCR, and the TCRdb table lists in-frame clones only, not all of them. The V and J calls and clone size were taken over from that table, and D and trimming were inferred from the DNA. The table has over 75,000 clones, approximately 79% seen once. The CDR3 length is 15 residues. J lost 3 bases, V lost 4 bases, and 7 bases had no gene match. The germline CDR1 and CDR2 sequences are SGHTS and YDEGEE. The receptor was isolated from a man in his 70s with acute or convalescent COVID-19. Specimen: peripheral blood. The rearrangement links TRBV5-8 to TRBJ2-7; TRBD1 matches 10 bases. DNA of the CDR3: TGTGCCAGCAGCATCTCCGGGACAGGGGTCTACGAGCAGTACGTC. Protein product: CASSISGTGVYEQYV.